A single T cell receptor beta chain is shown here with its context. This specimen belongs to a study of blood T cell repertoires in COVID-19. Study-level information: Material from acute and convalescent COVID-19 was sourced from the United States, Italy and Spain. T cells, B-cell-depleted T cells, or PBMCs supplied cDNA or gDNA.

In the authors' workflow: Reference gene primer amplification gave nucleated cell count estimates. Some clones are missing from TCRdb's copy, which holds only in-frame ones; the method was immunoSEQ multiplex PCR. D and trimming come from the DNA, and the V and J calls and clone size come from that table. Among a few hundred thousand clones listed, around 90% were seen once. The germline V and J ends were trimmed by 3 bases and 0 bases, with 8 bases remaining between them. Germline CDR1 is SEHNR and CDR2 is FQNEAQ (reference sequence). The CDR3 runs 14 residues. While infection was still active, Seattle patients were enrolled and then followed longitudinally.

The origin of this receptor is a man younger than 35 with COVID-19, enrolled during active disease. The chain links TRBV7-9 to TRBJ1-1; no clear D. Sequenced material: peripheral blood. The CDR3 DNA reads as TGTGCCAGCAGCTTGGGCCAGTTGAACACTGAAGCTTTCTTT. Its protein is CASSLGQLNTEAFF.